Listed below are T cell receptor beta chains from one sample, sequenced in a study of blood T cell repertoires in COVID-19. Libraries were prepared by immunoSEQ multiplex PCR; TCRdb keeps only in-frame clonotypes and omits some of them. This sample carries 200,000 or so clones, 88% of them seen once, and the ten largest clones take under 2.5%. The material sequenced was PBMCs or T cells enriched from blood (not recorded which). Receptor source: a woman aged 40 to 55 with acute COVID-19. CDR3s include the opening cysteine and the closing phenylalanine or tryptophan. The D gene is left open where the match is weak. Size is omitted from some rows. Given values are once, few, many or a class for expanded clones.

abundance: .
v_gene: TRBV5-1
j_gene: TRBJ2-3
d_gene: TRBD2
CDR3nt: TGCGCCAGCCGGGAGGGCCCCACAGATACGCAGTATTTT
CDR3aa: CASREGPTDTQYF

abundance: .
v_gene: TRBV19
j_gene: TRBJ1-5
d_gene: .
CDR3nt: TGTGCCAGTAGTATCATGGACAGAGACAATCAGCCCCAGCATTTT
CDR3aa: CASSIMDRDNQPQHF

abundance: .
v_gene: TRBV7-9
j_gene: TRBJ1-2
d_gene: TRBD1
CDR3nt: TGTGCCAGCAGCTCGGGACAGGGAAACACCTTC
CDR3aa: CASSSGQGNTF

abundance: .
v_gene: TRBV29-1
j_gene: TRBJ2-7
d_gene: TRBD1
CDR3nt: TGCAGCGTTGATGGACAGGGGTCCTACGAGCAGTACTTC
CDR3aa: CSVDGQGSYEQYF

abundance: .
v_gene: TRBV7-2
j_gene: TRBJ2-1
d_gene: .
CDR3nt: TGTGCCAGCAGCTTAGCGCGTTACAATGAGCAGTTCTTC
CDR3aa: CASSLARYNEQFF

abundance: .
v_gene: TRBV19
j_gene: TRBJ2-5
d_gene: TRBD2
CDR3nt: TGTGCCAGTACCAATTTGGCGGGAGGGGAGACCCAGTACTTC
CDR3aa: CASTNLAGGETQYF

abundance: .
v_gene: TRBV5-8
j_gene: TRBJ2-3
d_gene: TRBD2
CDR3nt: TGTGCCAGCAACACCTTGACTAGCGGGGAGGCTAGCACAGATACGCAGTATTTT
CDR3aa: CASNTLTSGEASTDTQYF

abundance: .
v_gene: TRBV5-8
j_gene: TRBJ2-5
d_gene: .
CDR3nt: TGTGCCAGCAGCTCGGGTGGGAGAGAAGAGACCCAGTACTTC
CDR3aa: CASSSGGREETQYF

abundance: .
v_gene: TRBV24-1
j_gene: TRBJ2-5
d_gene: .
CDR3nt: TGTGCCACCAGTGATTTTGGCCCTGGTTTGGAGACCCAGTACTTC
CDR3aa: CATSDFGPGLETQYF

abundance: once
v_gene: TRBV24-1
j_gene: TRBJ1-5
d_gene: .
CDR3nt: TGTGCCACCAGTGACCCCCGGCAGGGGAATAGCAATCAGCCCCAGCATTTT
CDR3aa: CATSDPRQGNSNQPQHF

abundance: .
v_gene: TRBV10-1
j_gene: TRBJ1-1
d_gene: .
CDR3nt: TGCGCCAGCTCGGAGGGACGGACTGAAGCTTTCTTT
CDR3aa: CASSEGRTEAFF

abundance: .
v_gene: TRBV7-2
j_gene: TRBJ1-6
d_gene: TRBD1
CDR3nt: TGTGCCAGCAGCTCCGGGACAGCCTATAATTCACCCCTCCACTTT
CDR3aa: CASSSGTAYNSPLHF

abundance: once
v_gene: TRBV19
j_gene: TRBJ1-2
d_gene: .
CDR3nt: TGTGCCAGTAGTATAGACGGAACAGAATCTGGCTACACCTTC
CDR3aa: CASSIDGTESGYTF

abundance: .
v_gene: TRBV6-5
j_gene: TRBJ2-3
d_gene: .
CDR3nt: TGTGCCAGCAGTTATCCTCGGGAAAGAATGGCAGATACGCAGTATTTT
CDR3aa: CASSYPRERMADTQYF

abundance: .
v_gene: TRBV24-1
j_gene: TRBJ2-1
d_gene: TRBD2
CDR3nt: TGTGCCACCAGTGACCCCCGAGGGACTAGCGGGGCGCTCAATGAGCAGTTCTTC
CDR3aa: CATSDPRGTSGALNEQFF

abundance: once
v_gene: TRBV5-1
j_gene: TRBJ1-2
d_gene: .
CDR3nt: TGCGCCAGCAGCTTGGCGGGGGTCTATGGCTACACCTTC
CDR3aa: CASSLAGVYGYTF

abundance: few
v_gene: TRBV7-8
j_gene: TRBJ1-4
d_gene: TRBD1
CDR3nt: TGTGCCAGCAGCTTCGGAGGCGAAACAGGGGGAACTAATGAAAAACTGTTTTTT
CDR3aa: CASSFGGETGGTNEKLFF

abundance: .
v_gene: TRBV6-5
j_gene: TRBJ1-4
d_gene: TRBD1
CDR3nt: TGTGCCAGCAGTTACTCTGGCAGGGGGCTTGGTGAAAAACTGTTTTTT
CDR3aa: CASSYSGRGLGEKLFF

abundance: once
v_gene: TRBV5-7
j_gene: TRBJ1-5
d_gene: .
CDR3nt: TGTGCCAGCAGCTTATCCCCCAGGTATAGCAATCAGCCCCAGCATTTT
CDR3aa: CASSLSPRYSNQPQHF

abundance: .
v_gene: TRBV9
j_gene: TRBJ2-3
d_gene: .
CDR3nt: TGTGCCAGCAGCGCTGGGGGGTTCAGCACAGATACGCAGTATTTT
CDR3aa: CASSAGGFSTDTQYF

abundance: .
v_gene: TRBV5-6
j_gene: TRBJ2-4
d_gene: TRBD1
CDR3nt: TGTGCCAGCATCCTGACAGGGGGCGCCCGTGCCAAAAACATTCAGTACTTC
CDR3aa: CASILTGGARAKNIQYF

abundance: .
v_gene: TRBV11-2
j_gene: TRBJ2-7
d_gene: .
CDR3nt: TGTGCCAGCACCGTGGTCGGTTTTCGGGGCGAGCAGTACTTC
CDR3aa: CASTVVGFRGEQYF

abundance: once
v_gene: TRBV4-1
j_gene: TRBJ1-1
d_gene: TRBD1
CDR3nt: TGCGCCAGCAGCCAAGACATTACCGGGACAGGGATTCGGTTCCGAGCTGAAGCTTTCTTT
CDR3aa: CASSQDITGTGIRFRAEAFF

abundance: .
v_gene: TRBV29-1
j_gene: TRBJ1-3
d_gene: .
CDR3nt: TGCAGCGGACGAGCGGCCGGCTCTGGAAACACCATATATTTT
CDR3aa: CSGRAAGSGNTIYF

abundance: .
v_gene: TRBV2
j_gene: TRBJ2-1
d_gene: TRBD1
CDR3nt: TGTGCCAGCAGTAGCCCAGGGACAGGGGCGTACAATGAGCAGTTCTTC
CDR3aa: CASSSPGTGAYNEQFF

abundance: .
v_gene: TRBV18
j_gene: TRBJ2-5
d_gene: TRBD2
CDR3nt: TGTGCCAGCTCACCTGAGGCGGGGGACCAAGAGACCCAGTACTTC
CDR3aa: CASSPEAGDQETQYF

abundance: few
v_gene: TRBV5-5
j_gene: TRBJ1-2
d_gene: TRBD1
CDR3nt: TGTGCCAGCAGCCTCGGGACAGGGGATGGCTACACCTTC
CDR3aa: CASSLGTGDGYTF